Reported below is one T cell receptor beta chain. Germline trimming cut 6 bases from V and 5 bases from J; bases unmatched to any gene: 16. The CDR3 is made up of 17 amino acids. Per the germline V gene, CDR1 is SNHLY and CDR2 is FYNNEI. These data originate in a study of blood T cell repertoires in COVID-19. Study in general: From the United States, Italy and Spain came samples of acute and convalescent COVID-19. From T cells, B-cell-depleted T cells, or PBMCs came the material, which was cDNA or gDNA.

Methods used by the authors: Quantification of nucleated cells was approximated via reference gene primer amplification. Assay used: immunoSEQ multiplex PCR; TCRdb lists only in-frame clones, some missing. That table supplies the V and J calls and clone size; D and trimming were determined from the DNA. The data hold 87,000 or so clones, with around 90% observed a single time. What was sequenced was peripheral blood. The TCR comes from a man older than 75 with acute or convalescent COVID-19. V usage is TRBV2 and J usage is TRBJ2-5, with 9 positions matching TRBD2. Here the CDR3 reads CASSYRLAGRSGETQYF. CDR3 coding DNA: TGTGCCAGCAGCTACCGGCTAGCGGGACGTTCGGGCGAGACCCAGTACTTC.